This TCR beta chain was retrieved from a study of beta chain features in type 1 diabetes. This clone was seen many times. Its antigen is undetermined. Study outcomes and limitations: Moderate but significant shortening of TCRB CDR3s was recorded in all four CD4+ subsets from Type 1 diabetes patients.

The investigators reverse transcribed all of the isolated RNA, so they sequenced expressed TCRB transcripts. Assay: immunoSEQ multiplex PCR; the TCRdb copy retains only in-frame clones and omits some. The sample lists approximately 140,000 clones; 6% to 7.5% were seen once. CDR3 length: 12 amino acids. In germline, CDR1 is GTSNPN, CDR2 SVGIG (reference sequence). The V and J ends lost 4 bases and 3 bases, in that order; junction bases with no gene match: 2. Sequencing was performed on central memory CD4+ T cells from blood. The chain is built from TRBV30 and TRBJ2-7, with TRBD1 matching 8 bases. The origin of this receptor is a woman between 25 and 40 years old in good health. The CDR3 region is CAWTGGGYEQYF. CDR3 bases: TGTGCCTGGACAGGGGGCGGCTACGAGCAGTACTTC. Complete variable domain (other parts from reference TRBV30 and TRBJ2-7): SQTIHQWPATLVQPVGSPLSLECTVEGTSNPNLYWYRQAAGRGLQLLFYSVGIGQISSEVPQNLSASRPQDRQFILSSKKLLLSDSGFYLCAWTGGGYEQYFGPGTRLTVT.